These 14 T cell receptor beta chains came from one sample sequenced in a study of PD-1 blockade in classical Hodgkin lymphoma. The time point is: cycle 4 day 1 (C4D1), after less than seven weeks of nivolumab. Each patient experienced a relapse that followed autologous stem cell transplantation, and brentuximab vedotin exposure varied. The assay was immunoSEQ multiplex PCR, and TCRdb's table has in-frame clones only and misses some. The data contain approximately 44,000 clones, 60% to 80% of them singletons. The source was peripheral blood mononuclear cells (PBMCs), collected before the fourth cycle of nivolumab. These TCRs come from a human donor with classical Hodgkin lymphoma.

The chain carries TRBV6-1 and TRBJ2-3; TRBD2 is a possible D gene (6 bases). Germline CDR1 and CDR2: MNHNS and SASEGT. V lost 7 bases to trimming and J lost 3 bases, with 14 bases between them. The CDR3 runs 14 residues. CDR3 DNA: TGTGCCAGCACGGAGGGTCCCTCGACAGATACGCAGTATTTT. This translates into CASTEGPSTDTQYF.

This sequence joins TRBV28 and TRBJ1-2; 8 nucleotides line up with TRBD1. V lost 5 bases to trimming and J lost 4 bases; unmatched junction nucleotides: 3. The CDR3 runs 13 residues. CDR1 MDHEN and CDR2 SYDVKM come from the germline V gene. CDR3 residues: CASSGQGFYGYTF. As DNA, the CDR3 is TGTGCCAGCAGTGGACAGGGATTCTATGGCTACACCTTC.

The J gene is TRBJ2-5, the V gene TRBV6-1; the D call may be TRBD1 or TRBD2 (5 bases each). The CDR3 consists of 13 residues. V was trimmed by 3 bases and J by 7 bases, leaving 12 bases between them. Germline CDR1 and CDR2: MNHNS and SASEGT. CDR3 in amino acids: CASSDEDGGTQYF. The DNA of the CDR3 is TGTGCCAGCAGTGATGAGGATGGGGGGACCCAGTACTTC.

The chain joins TRBV27 to TRBJ1-1; D is perhaps TRBD1 (6 bases). The V gene lost 2 bases and the J gene lost 5 bases, with 15 bases spanning the gap. The CDR3 is 15 residues long. The germline V gene has CDR1 MNHEY and CDR2 SMNVEV (reference sequence). CDR3 sequence reads: CASSLGGRADTEAFF. In DNA form, the CDR3 reads TGTGCCAGCAGTTTAGGGGGCAGGGCGGATACTGAAGCTTTCTTT.

The J gene is TRBJ2-1, the V gene TRBV7-9; no clear D. This CDR3 comprises 11 residues. Germline lookup yields CDR1 SEHNR and CDR2 FQNEAQ (reference sequence). V was shortened by 1 base and J by 8 bases, with 3 bases between the two germline ends. CDR3 DNA sequence: TGTGCCAGCAGCTTAGGGGATGAGCAGTTCTTC. Its protein is CASSLGDEQFF. The full variable domain, completed using reference TRBV7-9 and TRBJ2-1, is DTGVSQNPRHKITKRGQNVTFRCDPISEHNRLYWYRQTLGQGPEFLTYFQNEAQLEKSRLLSDRFSAERPKGSFSTLEIQRTEQGDSAMYLCASSLGDEQFFGPGTRLTVL.

The chain has TRBV11-2 and TRBJ1-2; D is uncertain. The CDR3 has 12 amino acids. The V end was cut by 5 bases, the J end by 6 bases, with 10 bases between. Germline lookup yields CDR1 SGHAT and CDR2 FQNNGV. CDR3 in DNA: TGTGCCAGCAGCGATCACATGCATGGCTACACCTTC. It encodes CASSDHMHGYTF.

The J gene is TRBJ2-1, the V gene TRBV7-8, with TRBD2 matching 8 bases. V trimming: 5 bases; J trimming: 5 bases; junction bases outside the gene matches: 8. Germline V CDR1 and CDR2: SGHVS, FQNEAQ. The CDR3 runs to 15 residues. The CDR3 coding sequence is TGTGCCAGCAGCCATCCTGGACTAGCAAACAATGAGCAGTTCTTC. This encodes CASSHPGLANNEQFF.

The DNA for the CDR3 is TGCGCCAGCAGTGAGGGACAAAGACCGGAAAAACTGTTTTTT. The encoded protein is CASSEGQRPEKLFF. V is TRBV10-1 and J is TRBJ1-4, with D maybe TRBD1 (5 bases). The germline V gene encodes CDR1 WNHNN and CDR2 SYGVQD (reference sequence). Between the trimmed V and J ends, which lost 2 bases and 8 bases, there was a span of 12 bases. The CDR3 consists of 14 residues.

The chain couples TRBV30 to TRBJ1-5; D unresolved. The CDR3 length is 15 residues. Germline lookup yields CDR1 GTSNPN and CDR2 SVGIG (reference sequence). V lost 1 base and J lost 0, with 10 bases in between. The CDR3 bases are TGTGCCTGGAGTGGGTCGGCACCTAGCAATCAGCCCCAGCATTTT. It yields the protein CAWSGSAPSNQPQHF.

The V call is TRBV11-2, the J call TRBJ2-6; D gene unclear. The CDR3 is 14 residues long. CDR1 is SGHAT and CDR2 is FQNNGV in the germline V gene. Trimming cost V 1 base and J 2 bases, with 3 bases left between them. The DNA for the CDR3 is TGTGCCAGCAGCTTAGGGGCTGGGGCCAACGTCCTGACTTTC. This sequence encodes CASSLGAGANVLTF.

This clone was seen only a few times. This chain links TRBV10-3 with TRBJ1-1, with a weak D call TRBD1 (5 bases). The CDR3 consists of 16 residues. Germline loops: CDR1 ENHRY, CDR2 SYGVKD. The V end lost 1 base, the J end lost 2 bases, and 14 bases lay between the germline ends. The CDR3 nucleotides are TGTGCCATCAGTGAGTATTACGAGACAGAAAACACTGAAGCTTTCTTT. This gives the protein CAISEYYETENTEAFF.

The CDR3 reads CASITSGGWDTQYF. Here the CDR3 DNA reads TGTGCCAGCATTACTAGCGGGGGTTGGGATACGCAGTATTTT. J is TRBJ2-3 and V is TRBV28; 11 positions agree with TRBD2. CDR1 and CDR2 from the germline V gene are MDHEN and SYDVKM. The junction had 6 bases not matched to a gene; V was cut back by 7 bases and J by 6 bases. CDR3 length equals 14 residues. Full variable domain (remainder filled in from reference TRBV28 and TRBJ2-3): DVKVTQSSRYLVKRTGEKVFLECVQDMDHENMFWYRQDPGLGLRLIYFSYDVKMKEKGDIPEGYSVSREKKERFSLILESASTNQTSMYLCASITSGGWDTQYFGPGTRLTVL.

This chain uses TRBV18 with TRBJ1-2, with 8 bases lining up with TRBD1. This CDR3 has 13 amino acids. Trimming cost V 6 bases and J 9 bases; bases outside gene matches: 9. Germline values: CDR1 KGHSH, CDR2 LQKENI. The CDR3 is CASSPGQGISYTF. CDR3 nucleotides: TGTGCCAGCTCTCCCGGACAGGGCATCAGCTACACCTTC. Together with reference TRBV18 and TRBJ1-2, the CDR3 gives the full variable domain: NAGVMQNPRHLVRRRGQEARLRCSPMKGHSHVYWYRQLPEEGLKFMVYLQKENIIDESGMPKERFSAEFPKEGPSILRIQQVVRGDSAAYFCASSPGQGISYTFGSGTRLTVV.

Points on this clone: The same CDR3 arises from other DNA sequences in this sample as well. The rearrangement joins TRBV4-1 to TRBJ2-3, with TRBD2 as a possible D gene (6 bases). The CDR3 sequence is 13 residues long. V lost 0 bases and J lost 6, with 7 bases in between. Germline CDR1 reads MGHRA; CDR2 reads YSYEKL. The CDR3 bases are TGCGCCAGCAGCCAAGAAGGAGGGGATACGCAGTATTTT. Amino acids: CASSQEGGDTQYF.